The sample holds a few counts of the clone carrying this T cell receptor (beta chain). V dropped 5 bases and J dropped 8 bases, with 7 bases sitting between them. The CDR3 is 12 amino acids. Germline V gene sequence: CDR1 SGHAT, CDR2 FQDESV (reference sequence). These data originate in a study of cytomegalovirus exposure and HLA in healthy donors. PCR amplification relied on 60 Vbeta primers (plus 13 Jbeta primers). The data were produced by immunoSEQ multiplex PCR, yet TCRdb's version contains in-frame clones alone and is incomplete. The sample lists approximately 150,000 clones; roughly 65% were seen once.

The sample consisted of PBMCs. The origin of this receptor is a man in his 60s in good health and CMV-seronegative. The V gene is TRBV11-1, the J gene TRBJ1-6; no definite D call. This chain's CDR3 is CASSRRDSPLHF. Written as DNA, the CDR3 is TGTGCCAGCAGCCGTCGGGATTCACCCCTCCACTTT.